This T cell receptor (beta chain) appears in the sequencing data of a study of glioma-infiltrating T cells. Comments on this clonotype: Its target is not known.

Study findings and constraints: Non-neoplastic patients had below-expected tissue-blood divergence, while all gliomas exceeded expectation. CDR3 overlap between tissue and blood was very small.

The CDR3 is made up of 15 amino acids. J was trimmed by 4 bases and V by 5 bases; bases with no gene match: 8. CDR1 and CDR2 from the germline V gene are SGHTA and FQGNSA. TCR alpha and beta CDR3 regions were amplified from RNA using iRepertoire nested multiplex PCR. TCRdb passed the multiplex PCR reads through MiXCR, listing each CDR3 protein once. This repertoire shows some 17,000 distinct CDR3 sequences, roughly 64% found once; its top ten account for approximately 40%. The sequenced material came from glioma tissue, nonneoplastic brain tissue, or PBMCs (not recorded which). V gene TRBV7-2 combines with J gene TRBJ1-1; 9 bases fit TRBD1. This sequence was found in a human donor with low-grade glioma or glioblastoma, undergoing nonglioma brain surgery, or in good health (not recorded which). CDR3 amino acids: CASSPRQGGVTEAFF. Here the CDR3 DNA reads TGTGCCAGCAGCCCTCGACAGGGGGGGGTCACTGAAGCTTTCTTT.